The rows below give T cell receptor beta chains drawn from one sample of a study of response to subunit inactivated influenza vaccine. TCRdb independently ran MiXCR on the RT-PCR reads; one entry per CDR3 protein. The sample holds 500,000 to 550,000 distinct CDR3 sequences, about 8% seen once. The specimen comprised PBMCs from blood, sampled about 23 months after vaccination. Receptors were obtained from a man aged 50 to 69 who received an inactivated influenza vaccine. The CDR3 runs from the conserved cysteine through the conserved F or W. A D gene is named only where the DNA matches it firmly. Expanded clones get a size class; other rows say once, few or many, or leave the size out.

D,V,size,J,DNA,CDR3
TRBD1,TRBV6-1,-,TRBJ2-7,TGTGCCAGCAGTAGTTCACAGGGGGCTCGGGAGCAGTACTTC,CASSSSQGAREQYF
TRBD2,TRBV10-3,few,TRBJ2-3,TGTGCCATCAGTGAGGGTAGCGGGAGGATTTTGACGGTCACAGATACGCAGTATTTT,CAISEGSGRILTVTDTQYF
-,TRBV4-2,few,TRBJ2-1,TGTGCCAGCAGCCAGGGGTTAATGGACAATGAGCAGTTCTTC,CASSQGLMDNEQFF
-,TRBV5-1,many,TRBJ1-1,TGCGCCAGCAGCTTGGACGGAAAAGCTTTCTTT,CASSLDGKAFF
TRBD2,TRBV10-3,many,TRBJ2-1,TGTGCCATCAGTGAGTCCGCTAGCGGGAAATTTGAGCAGTTCTTC,CAISESASGKFEQFF
TRBD1,TRBV19,few,TRBJ2-7,TGTGCCAGTAGTACTGACCTCTCAACAGGGGCATACGAGCAGTACTTC,CASSTDLSTGAYEQYF
-,TRBV7-9,-,TRBJ1-1,TGTGCCAGCAGCCTAACGGGAAGGTTCACTGAAGCTTTCTTT,CASSLTGRFTEAFF
TRBD1,TRBV19,-,TRBJ1-6,TGTGCCAGTAAGGACGCAGGGGGGTCACCCCTCCACTTT,CASKDAGGSPLHF
-,TRBV5-6,few,TRBJ1-2,TGTGCCAGCAGCTTGTCCGGCAGGGTCTATGGCTACACCTTC,CASSLSGRVYGYTF
-,TRBV12-3/TRBV12-4,many,TRBJ1-5,TGTGCCAGCAGTGGCGGTAATAGGCCCCAGCATTTT,CASSGGNRPQHF
TRBD2,TRBV12-3/TRBV12-4,few,TRBJ2-3,TGTGCCAGCAGTTTAAGCGGGGGGGCATATACGCAGTATTTT,CASSLSGGAYTQYF
-,TRBV10-3,few,TRBJ1-1,TGTGCCTCCGGGCCCCGGGACACTGAAGCTTTCTTT,CASGPRDTEAFF
TRBD1,TRBV4-3,many,TRBJ2-3,TGCGCCAGCAGCCGACGGACAGGGTTGGATACGCAGTATTTT,CASSRRTGLDTQYF
-,TRBV6-4,many,TRBJ2-3,TGTGCCAGCAGTGCTTTAGGGATAAGCACAGATACGCAGTATTTT,CASSALGISTDTQYF
TRBD2,TRBV10-3,-,TRBJ2-1,TGTGCCATCAGTGAGTCCCGCGCCTTAGCGGGGCCGGGGGGAGAGCAGTTCTTC,CAISESRALAGPGGEQFF
TRBD2,TRBV10-3,few,TRBJ2-3,TGTGCCATCGAATCGGGGGGGTTAAAGAATACGCAGTATTTT,CAIESGGLKNTQYF
-,TRBV11-2,few,TRBJ1-2,TGTGCCAGCAGCCCCGGGAGATTGGCTCCGAACTATGGCTACACCTTC,CASSPGRLAPNYGYTF
-,TRBV5-1,few,TRBJ1-5,TGCGCCAGCACCTTCGGACAGAGGAGCAATCAGCCCCAGCATTTT,CASTFGQRSNQPQHF
-,TRBV20-1,few,TRBJ2-1,TGCAGTGCTAGGGAACTATTCAATGAGCAGTTCTTC,CSARELFNEQFF
TRBD1,TRBV7-6,many,TRBJ1-2,TGTGCCAGCAGCTTATCCGTAACAGGGGAATATGGCTACACCTTC,CASSLSVTGEYGYTF
-,TRBV6-1,-,TRBJ2-1,TGTGCCAGCAGACCAGGGGGGCGGGAGTTTGAGCAGTTCTTC,CASRPGGREFEQFF
-,TRBV7-9,few,TRBJ1-1,TGTGCCAGCAGCTCAATGACGGCGAACACTGAAGCTTTCTTT,CASSSMTANTEAFF
TRBD2,TRBV7-2,few,TRBJ2-1,TGTGCCAGCAGCTCCCTAGCGGATAGCTACAATGAGCAGTTCTTC,CASSSLADSYNEQFF
-,TRBV24-1,few,TRBJ1-2,TGTGCCACCAGTGCAGCTAACTATGGCTACACCTTC,CATSAANYGYTF
-,TRBV20-1,few,TRBJ1-3,TGCAGTGCTAGATCCGGGCCTGGAAACACCATATATTTT,CSARSGPGNTIYF
-,TRBV3-1,few,TRBJ2-7,TGTGCCAGCAGCCAAGGGGCGACAGCCTACGAGCAGTACTTC,CASSQGATAYEQYF
TRBD2,TRBV6-2/TRBV6-3,few,TRBJ2-7,TGTGCCAGCAGTCCAAGGACTAGCATTCCCGAGCAGTACTTC,CASSPRTSIPEQYF
-,TRBV7-2,-,TRBJ2-7,TGTGCCAGCAGGCCTCTGGCGACTCCCGACGAGCAGTACTTC,CASRPLATPDEQYF
TRBD1,TRBV29-1,-,TRBJ2-7,TGCAGCGTTCTTGGGACAGGGGGGGGAGAGCAGTACTTC,CSVLGTGGGEQYF
TRBD1,TRBV20-1,-,TRBJ2-3,TGCAGTGCTGGACCCCGGGACAGGGTGTCAGATACGCAGTATTTT,CSAGPRDRVSDTQYF
TRBD2,TRBV28,-,TRBJ2-7,TGTGCCGGCTGGGGGGGGGGACCCAAGTTTCCCCCTTACGAGCAGTACTTC,CAGWGGGPKFPPYEQYF
-,TRBV18,-,TRBJ2-3,TGTGCCAGCTCACGGCGGGAATTCACAGATACGCAGTATTTT,CASSRREFTDTQYF
TRBD1,TRBV6-1,-,TRBJ1-1,TGTGCCAGCAGTCAAGCGGTTGGACAGGGGTTTATGGGCACTGAAGCTTTCTTT,CASSQAVGQGFMGTEAFF
-,TRBV7-2,many,TRBJ1-5,TGTGCCAGCAGCTCCGATCTCAATCAGCCCCAGCATTTT,CASSSDLNQPQHF
-,TRBV27,-,TRBJ2-1,TGTGCCAGCAGTTTATTTGTACTTAGCTCCTACAATGAGCAGTTCTTC,CASSLFVLSSYNEQFF